The 31 T cell receptor beta chains below all came from one sample that was sequenced in a study of cytomegalovirus exposure and HLA in healthy donors (dated by TCRdb to about 2017). The library was built by means of the immunoSEQ multiplex PCR assay. A mixture of 60 forward primers for TCR Vbeta segments and 13 reverse primers for TCR Jbeta segments was used in the multiplex PCR. Drawn from immuneACCESS, this table holds only the in-frame rearrangements with V and J called that TCRdb kept. Clones are partly lost; checked studies trace under half to an unresolved V gene and leave the rest unexplained. For this sample there are some 200,000 clones; about four fifths appear just once. The ten largest clones represent around 1.6% of the sample. The sequenced sample consisted of PBMCs. The receptors here all came from a girl aged 5 to 17 in good health and CMV-seropositive.

The V call is TRBV4-1, the J call TRBJ1-4; 8 bases are shared with TRBD1. This CDR3 region has 16 residues. Trimming took 0 bases from V and 3 from J; bases not matched to a gene: 3. Per the germline V gene, CDR1 is MGHRA and CDR2 is YSYEKL. The CDR3 loop is CASSQEPGQANEKLFF. The CDR3 DNA reads as TGCGCCAGCAGCCAAGAACCGGGACAGGCTAATGAAAAACTGTTTTTT.

The genes are TRBV11-2 and TRBJ1-4; D gene ambiguous. The CDR3 has 14 residues. Germline V CDR1 and CDR2: SGHAT, FQNNGV. V was pared by 0 bases and J by 5 bases, with 7 bases between. This CDR3 is CASSLDGLNEKLFF. In DNA, the CDR3 is TGTGCCAGCAGCTTAGACGGGTTGAATGAAAAACTGTTTTTT.

V usage is TRBV11-2 and J usage is TRBJ2-5; D uncertain. In germline, CDR1 is SGHAT, CDR2 FQNNGV. Trimming removed 5 bases from V and 3 bases from J, with 7 bases in between. The CDR3 contains 12 residues. The CDR3 is CASSRGKETQYF. The CDR3 DNA sequence: TGTGCCAGCAGCCGCGGCAAAGAGACCCAGTACTTC.

V usage is TRBV11-2 and J usage is TRBJ1-6; tentatively, D is TRBD1 (5 bases). CDR3 length equals 12 residues. Per germline, CDR1 SGHAT and CDR2 FQNNGV. The V gene lost 5 bases and the J gene lost 13 bases, with 12 bases spanning the gap. In DNA form, the CDR3 reads TGTGCCAGCAGCACCCCGGGGGACCCCCTCCACTTT. It encodes CASSTPGDPLHF.

The chain uses TRBV7-9 and TRBJ1-4, with D possibly matching TRBD1 (6 bases). The CDR3 runs 17 residues. Trimming took 4 bases from V and 0 from J, leaving 15 bases between them. Germline lookup yields CDR1 SEHNR and CDR2 FQNEAQ (reference sequence). The chain's CDR3 is CASSSGQLYATNEKLFF. CDR3 nucleotide sequence: TGTGCCAGCAGCTCTGGACAGCTTTATGCAACTAATGAAAAACTGTTTTTT.

This clone has a handful of counts. The genes are TRBV6-5 and TRBJ2-1; D possibly corresponds to TRBD1 (5 bases). Germline CDR1 reads MNHEY; CDR2 reads SVGAGI. This CDR3 has 12 amino acids. The V end lost 6 bases, the J end lost 6 bases, and 9 bases lay between the germline ends. CDR3 in amino acids: CASSPTGNEQFF. In DNA form, the CDR3 reads TGTGCCAGCAGCCCCACAGGCAATGAGCAGTTCTTC.

The V and J genes are TRBV14 and TRBJ1-1, with 7 bases that match TRBD1. The V segment lost 9 bases and the J segment 0 bases; nucleotides outside the gene matches: 1. Germline CDR1 is SGHDN and CDR2 is FVKESK. This CDR3 region has 12 residues. CDR3 in amino acids: CARGQMNTEAFF. CDR3 DNA sequence: TGTGCCAGGGGACAGATGAACACTGAAGCTTTCTTT.

V is TRBV27 and J is TRBJ2-4; TRBD2 agrees at 12 bases. Germline V gene sequence: CDR1 MNHEY, CDR2 SMNVEV (reference sequence). The CDR3 consists of 19 residues. Unmatched junction bases numbered 9, after V lost 0 bases and J lost 3 bases. In DNA, the CDR3 is TGTGCCAGCAGTTTATCGGCTAGCGGGGGGGTTCTCGGCAAAAACATTCAGTACTTC. It is translated as CASSLSASGGVLGKNIQYF.

The chain recombines TRBV6-6 with TRBJ1-2; no clear D. Germline CDR1 reads MNHNY; CDR2 reads SVGAGI (reference sequence). The V end lost 0 bases, the J end lost 6 bases, and 8 bases lay between the germline ends. The CDR3 extends over 13 amino acids. In nucleotides, the CDR3 is TGTGCCAGCAGTTACTCAGAGGGCCATGGCTACACCTTC. Encoded protein: CASSYSEGHGYTF.

The chain recombines TRBV18 with TRBJ1-2; 7 bases align to TRBD1. The CDR3 length is 15 residues. Germline values: CDR1 KGHSH, CDR2 LQKENI. J gave up 6 bases and V 1 base, and 8 bases lay outside the gene matches. The CDR3 DNA is TGTGCCAGCTCACCACTTCCTACAGGGGAAGATGGCTACACCTTC. Translating gives CASSPLPTGEDGYTF.

J is TRBJ2-3 and V is TRBV19; 11 bases agree with TRBD1. V dropped 6 bases and J dropped 5; count of bases not matched to a gene: 7. Germline V gives CDR1 LNHDA, CDR2 SQIVND (reference sequence). This CDR3 is built from 15 residues. The CDR3 region is CASSRGQGAEDTQYF. The CDR3 region has the DNA TGTGCCAGTAGCCGCGGACAGGGGGCAGAAGATACGCAGTATTTT.

V usage is TRBV4-1 and J usage is TRBJ2-5; 7 bases agree with TRBD2. The germline V gene encodes CDR1 MGHRA and CDR2 YSYEKL. The CDR3 is 15 residues long. The V segment lost 0 bases and the J segment 5 bases; nucleotides outside the gene matches: 6. CDR3 DNA: TGCGCCAGCAGCCAAGACGGACTAGAATCGGAGACCCAGTACTTC. It codes for CASSQDGLESETQYF.

The V gene is TRBV7-9, the J gene TRBJ2-1; 11 bases map to TRBD2. There are 15 residues in the CDR3. J gave up 6 bases and V 6 bases, and 7 bases lay outside the gene matches. Germline values: CDR1 SEHNR, CDR2 FQNEAQ (reference sequence). The CDR3 sequence: CASRGISGGANEQFF. CDR3 in DNA: TGTGCCAGCAGGGGTATTAGCGGGGGGGCCAATGAGCAGTTCTTC.

The chain recombines TRBV6-4 with TRBJ2-7; TRBD2 matches 11 bases. Germline assignment: CDR1 MRHNA and CDR2 SNTAGT. This CDR3 has 17 residues. Trimming took 6 bases from V and 1 from J; bases not matched to a gene: 11. The chain's CDR3 is CASREPSGGPISYEQYF. CDR3 DNA sequence: TGTGCCAGCAGGGAGCCTAGCGGGGGGCCTATTTCCTACGAGCAGTACTTC.

The chain employs TRBV9 and TRBJ2-3; weak D call: TRBD2 (6 bases). The CDR3 loop spans 15 amino acids. Trimming took 0 bases from V and 5 from J, leaving 13 bases between them. The germline V gene has CDR1 SGDLS and CDR2 YYNGEE. The CDR3 DNA sequence: TGTGCCAGCAGCGTAGCGAGGCAGGGACTAGATACGCAGTATTTT. It translates to CASSVARQGLDTQYF.

V is TRBV30 and J is TRBJ1-1, with a weak D call TRBD1 (6 bases). The CDR3 is 13 residues long. Germline V lookup: CDR1 GTSNPN, CDR2 SVGIG (reference sequence). Trimming shortened V by 4 bases and J by 4 bases, and 13 bases separated the two germline ends. CDR3 sequence: CAWNWGRRTEAFF. CDR3 nucleotides: TGTGCCTGGAACTGGGGGCGGCGCACTGAAGCTTTCTTT.

This clone has a single count. The rearrangement links TRBV2 to TRBJ1-2, with 7 bases identical to TRBD1. Germline V lookup: CDR1 SNHLY, CDR2 FYNNEI. V shed 4 bases, J shed 5 bases, and the junction held 7 bases outside the gene matches. This CDR3 region has 14 residues. Written as DNA, the CDR3 is TGTGCCAGCAGTGCCGCGACAGGGATGTATGGCTACACCTTC. It specifies CASSAATGMYGYTF.

V usage is TRBV27 and J usage is TRBJ1-1; D unclear. The V end lost 3 bases, the J end lost 1 base, and 6 bases lay between the germline ends. The CDR3 runs 13 residues. The germline CDR1 and CDR2 sequences are MNHEY and SMNVEV (reference sequence). CDR3 DNA: TGTGCCAGCAGTTTTCGCGAGAACACTGAAGCTTTCTTT. It translates to CASSFRENTEAFF.

J is TRBJ2-3 and V is TRBV29-1; no clear D. V was trimmed by 2 bases and J by 4 bases, leaving 7 bases between them. The CDR3 is 12 amino acids. Germline V CDR1 and CDR2: SQVTM, ANQGSEA. As DNA, the CDR3 is TGCAGCGTTGAAAGAGGTGCAGATACGCAGTATTTT. It translates to CSVERGADTQYF.

This clone was recorded a few times. The chain carries TRBV9 and TRBJ2-5; weak D call: TRBD1 (5 bases). CDR1 is SGDLS, CDR2 YYNGEE, per germline. This CDR3 has 18 amino acids. Trimming took off 0 bases at V and 1 base at J, with 19 bases between the two ends. CDR3 bases: TGTGCCAGCAGCGTAGCTGGGGCCGTTAACCCTGGCCAAGAGACCCAGTACTTC. It is translated as CASSVAGAVNPGQETQYF.

This sequence joins TRBV7-2 and TRBJ1-4, with 9 bases matching TRBD1. Germline CDR1 is SGHTA and CDR2 is FQGNSA. Trimming removed 1 base from V and 7 bases from J; junction bases left unmatched: 4. There are 15 residues in the CDR3. The CDR3 nucleotides read TGTGCCAGCAGCTTAGGGAGACAGGGGGGTGAAAAACTGTTTTTT. Translating gives CASSLGRQGGEKLFF.

The rearrangement joins TRBV6-6 to TRBJ2-7, with 10 bases identical to TRBD1. The junction had 10 bases not matched to a gene; V was cut back by 7 bases and J by 4 bases. The V gene's germline CDR1 is MNHNY and CDR2 SVGAGI (reference sequence). This CDR3 spans 15 amino acids. CDR3 in amino acids: CASTLPGQGTYEQYF. Here the CDR3 DNA reads TGTGCCAGCACCCTACCGGGACAGGGGACTTACGAGCAGTACTTC.

V gene TRBV30 combines with J gene TRBJ2-3; D is perhaps TRBD2 (7 bases). Trimming removed 0 bases at V and 2 bases at J, with 15 bases between. CDR1 and CDR2 from the germline V gene are GTSNPN and SVGIG (reference sequence). CDR3 length equals 16 residues. This CDR3 reads CAWSVLGGGATDTQYF. As DNA, the CDR3 is TGTGCCTGGAGTGTACTAGGAGGGGGGGCCACAGATACGCAGTATTTT.

The rearrangement uses TRBV29-1 and TRBJ1-6; 7 bases line up with TRBD1. V lost 5 bases and J lost 7; bases outside the gene matches: 5. The CDR3 runs to 13 residues. Germline V gives CDR1 SQVTM, CDR2 ANQGSEA. The chain's CDR3 is CSVNQGGNSPLHF. In DNA form, the CDR3 reads TGCAGCGTTAACCAGGGGGGAAATTCACCCCTCCACTTT.

This chain links TRBV7-6 with TRBJ1-5, with D uncertain. The CDR3 length is 18 residues. Trimming took 0 bases from V and 3 from J, leaving 18 bases between them. In germline, CDR1 is SGHVS, CDR2 FNYEAQ. The CDR3, as DNA: TGTGCCAGCAGCTTAGCGTGTTTGGAGGGAACTCCCAATCAGCCCCAGCATTTT. This sequence encodes CASSLACLEGTPNQPQHF.

This clone was detected a few times. V usage is TRBV6-1 and J usage is TRBJ2-1; the D is unclear. The germline gives CDR1 MNHNS, CDR2 SASEGT. V was shortened by 2 bases and J by 5 bases, with 7 bases between the two germline ends. CDR3 length: 13 amino acids. CDR3 in amino acids: CASSELGDNEQFF. DNA for the CDR3: TGTGCCAGCAGTGAATTAGGAGACAATGAGCAGTTCTTC.

The chain links TRBV18 to TRBJ2-7; no definite D call. The CDR3 is made up of 12 amino acids. V was trimmed by 6 bases and J by 3 bases, leaving 9 bases between them. Germline CDR1 is KGHSH and CDR2 is LQKENI. In DNA, the CDR3 is TGTGCCAGCTCCAGAACGGGCTACGAGCAGTACTTC. It codes for CASSRTGYEQYF.

The V and J genes are TRBV7-2 and TRBJ2-3, with TRBD2 matching over 7 bases. The CDR3 runs 14 residues. V trimming: 3 bases; J trimming: 3 bases; junction bases outside the gene matches: 3. The germline V gene has CDR1 SGHTA and CDR2 FQGNSA. DNA of the CDR3: TGTGCCAGCAGCTTCCAGGGAGGGACAGATACGCAGTATTTT. Its translation: CASSFQGGTDTQYF.

The chain joins TRBV7-6 to TRBJ2-1; unclear D gene. The CDR3 is 16 residues long. Germline V gene sequence: CDR1 SGHVS, CDR2 FNYEAQ. Deletions cut 5 bases from V and 7 bases from J, with 21 bases between. The CDR3 region is CASSPSSRNPLNEQFF. The CDR3 region has the DNA TGTGCCAGCAGCCCGTCGTCTAGGAACCCTCTTAATGAGCAGTTCTTC.

V and J are TRBV19 and TRBJ1-1; the D is unclear. The CDR3 totals 13 residues. The ends were cut back, 1 base at V and 4 bases at J, with 7 bases in the middle. Germline V CDR1 and CDR2: LNHDA, SQIVND (reference sequence). Here the CDR3 reads CASSIGASTEAFF. CDR3 nucleotides: TGTGCCAGTAGTATAGGGGCGTCCACTGAAGCTTTCTTT.

With respect to this clone: A clone one base away is much larger, so this may be a read error. As DNA, the CDR3 is TGTGCCAGCAGTGTGGCTAGCGGGGGCACAGATACGCAGTATTTT. This translates into CASSVASGGTDTQYF. The chain joins TRBV2 to TRBJ2-3, with TRBD2 matching 9 bases. Trimming cost V 4 bases and J 1 base; bases outside gene matches: 3. The CDR3 loop spans 15 amino acids. Germline loops: CDR1 SNHLY, CDR2 FYNNEI.